This T cell receptor beta chain was sequenced for a study of CD8 T cells in Susac syndrome. CD8+ and CD4+ T cells taken from blood had their TCR beta sequenced. It was healthy donors who served as the controls, matched for age and sex. The authors negatively isolated CD8+ and CD4+ T cells and FACS-enriched TEMRA cells. After extraction with the RNeasy kit, about 0.45 to 1 ug of the RNA was reverse transcribed using random hexamers. Amplification of TCR beta CDR3 spanned 54 Vbeta and 13 Jbeta via immunoSEQ multiplex PCR. TCRdb processed the immunoSEQ multiplex PCR reads anew with MiXCR; each CDR3 protein has one entry. The sample has 100,000 to 150,000 distinct CDR3 sequences, around 94% seen once. The specimen sequenced was CD4+ T cells from PBMCs. This clonotype originated in a human donor in good health.

CDR3 coding DNA: TGTGCCAGCAGCCCCGGGTTGGGAAAGATAAACATTCAGTACTTC. Translated: CASSPGLGKINIQYF. The rearrangement uses TRBV11-3 and TRBJ2-4; D uncertain. The CDR3 covers 15 residues. Trimming left V 5 bases short and J 6 bases short, with 17 bases between. CDR1 is SGHNT and CDR2 is YENEEA in the germline V gene.